The clone carrying this T cell receptor (beta chain) occurred a few times. A library of TCRbeta sequences, prepared with unique molecular identifiers, was generated. TCRdb itself ran the PCR reads through MiXCR, one entry per CDR3 protein. The data hold a few hundred thousand distinct CDR3 sequences, with approximately 10% observed a single time. This entry belongs to a study of T-cell reconstitution after alpha-beta-depleted transplantation in children. The CDR3 totals 14 residues. CDR1 LGHNA and CDR2 YNFKEQ come from the germline V gene. Trimming stripped 0 bases from V and 6 bases from J, with 12 bases between.

The receptor was derived from a human donor who donated a stem cell graft to a child with acute lymphoblastic leukemia. The sample in question was PBMCs from the stem cell graft donor, obtained from the stem cell graft. J is TRBJ2-7 and V is TRBV4-2; D possibly corresponds to TRBD1 (5 bases). The chain's CDR3 is CASSQDQGMGEQYF. The CDR3 DNA sequence: TGTGCCAGCAGCCAAGATCAGGGCATGGGCGAGCAGTACTTC.